This T cell receptor beta chain is drawn from a study of human T cells and chemical hapten exposure. Background on the study: Small differences in pooled library volume mainly drove the variation in TCR yields per sample.

The germline V gene encodes CDR1 KGHSH and CDR2 LQKENI. The CDR3 is 15 amino acids. The V end lost 2 bases, the J end lost 0 bases, and 7 bases lay between the germline ends. A few counts support this clonotype. Time point here: patch test 1, 2 weeks after DPC sensitization. Treatment: therapeutic diphenylcyclopropenone sensitization with weekly scalp DPC. Attachment of unique molecular identifiers to individual cDNA molecules was performed in the library. Via MiXCR, TCRdb re-called the RACE reads, giving one row per CDR3 protein. This sample has roughly 180,000 distinct CDR3 sequences, with 20% to 25% found just once.

The receptor was isolated from a woman in her fifties or sixties with alopecia areata. Some clones in this sample may be carry-over from other donors' samples. The chain uses TRBV18 and TRBJ1-4, with a tentative D call TRBD1 (5 bases). Material: whole blood, obtained in connection with sensitization to the hapten diphenylcyclopropenone (DPC). The DNA of the CDR3 is TGTGCCAGCTCACCAGAGGGGACAACTAATGAAAAACTGTTTTTT. Protein product: CASSPEGTTNEKLFF.